The 25 T cell receptor beta chains listed next were all sequenced from one sample in a study of blood T cells in healthy people across ages. It was with a sample-barcoded 5' primer and a J-beta primer mix that a second PCR of about 6 to 12 cycles was run. TCRdb passed the 5' RACE reads through MiXCR, listing each CDR3 protein once. The table shows 600,000 to 800,000 distinct CDR3 sequences, with approximately 21% occurring only once. Sequencing was carried out using blood. The receptors stem from a man between 65 and 79 years old in good health.

J is TRBJ2-7 and V is TRBV27, with a possible D match to TRBD2 (6 bases). This CDR3 has 16 residues. Per germline, CDR1 MNHEY and CDR2 SMNVEV (reference sequence). V lost 6 bases and J lost 2, with 20 bases in between. The CDR3 region has the DNA TGTGCCAGCAGCGCCTCGGGGGTAATCCCGACCTACGAGCAGTACTTC. Protein product: CASSASGVIPTYEQYF.

This clonotype was detected a few times. The chain uses TRBV19 and TRBJ2-5, with D perhaps matching TRBD2 (6 bases). The J call may be incorrect, as the DNA end agrees better with TRBJ2-7. This CDR3 region has 15 residues. CDR1 and CDR2 from the germline V gene are LNHDA and SQIVND (reference sequence). The CDR3 nucleotides are TGTGCCAGTAGTAGCCTCGGGGGAATCTCCTACGAGCAGTACTTC. This gives the protein CASSSLGGISYEQYF.

A remark on this clonotype: The junction does not match germline at one end; this may be a read error. The V gene is TRBV20-1, the J gene TRBJ2-3; 9 positions match TRBD1. Germline V gene sequence: CDR1 DFQATT, CDR2 SNEGSKA (reference sequence). This CDR3 comprises 13 residues. As DNA, the CDR3 is TGCAGTGCTATCACAGGGGGCACAGATAGGCAGTATTTT. This gives the protein CSAITGGTDRQYF.

This clonotype was found a few times. The chain employs TRBV3-1 and TRBJ1-3; D is unresolved. The CDR3 consists of 17 residues. The germline V gene has CDR1 LGHDT and CDR2 YNNKEL (reference sequence). V shed 0 bases and J shed 0 bases, with 12 bases lying between them. CDR3 protein: CASSQEQVAGSGNTIYF. CDR3 coding DNA: TGTGCCAGCAGCCAAGAACAAGTTGCGGGCTCTGGAAACACCATATATTTT.

Points on this clonotype: The junction departs from germline at one end; a sequencing error may be responsible. This chain connects TRBV5-1 to TRBJ2-7, with 10 positions matching TRBD2. Germline CDR1 SGHRS, CDR2 YFSETQ. CDR3 length equals 16 residues. The CDR3 DNA sequence: TGCGCCAGCAGCTTGGGCCTAGCGGGAGATGTTCACGAGCGGTACTTC. This codes for CASSLGLAGDVHERYF. Filled out from reference TRBV5-1 and TRBJ2-7, the complete variable domain reads KAGVTQTPRYLIKTRGQQVTLSCSPISGHRSVSWYQQTPGQGLQFLFEYFSETQRNKGNFPGRFSGRQFSNSRSEMNVSTLELGDSALYLCASSLGLAGDVHERYFGPGTRLTVT.

A few counts support this clonotype. The chain combines TRBV4-1 with TRBJ1-3, with TRBD1 matching over 7 bases. V lost 5 bases to trimming and J lost 2 bases; unmatched junction nucleotides: 6. Germline CDR1 reads MGHRA; CDR2 reads YSYEKL. CDR3 size: 15 residues. The CDR3 region has the DNA TGCGCCAGCAGCTCGACAGGGACCCCTGGAAACACCATATATTTT. Encoded protein: CASSSTGTPGNTIYF.

As regards this clonotype: A much bigger clone sits one base away, suggesting this may be a read error. This chain connects TRBV27 to TRBJ2-3; 8 nucleotides match TRBD1. The germline CDR1 and CDR2 sequences are MNHEY and SMNVEV (reference sequence). The CDR3 extends over 13 amino acids. V dropped 7 bases and J dropped 3; count of bases not matched to a gene: 3. In DNA, the CDR3 is TGTGCCAGCAATCGACAGGGGACAGATACGCAGTATTTT. It encodes CASNRQGTDTQYF.

The chain combines TRBV5-1 with TRBJ2-1; TRBD1 is a possible D gene (6 bases). Per germline, CDR1 SGHRS and CDR2 YFSETQ. CDR3 length: 16 amino acids. Trimming left V 4 bases short and J 0 bases short, with 14 bases between. CDR3 region: CASSRSLQGSYNEQFF. CDR3 sequence (DNA): TGCGCCAGCAGCCGTTCCCTACAGGGCTCCTACAATGAGCAGTTCTTC.

There are a few counts of this clonotype. The V gene is TRBV27, the J gene TRBJ2-7; 11 nucleotides align to TRBD2. J gave up 3 bases and V 8 bases, and 12 bases lay outside the gene matches. This CDR3 region has 16 residues. Germline CDR1 is MNHEY and CDR2 is SMNVEV (reference sequence). The CDR3 here is CASGGLLAGEDYEQYF. CDR3 coding DNA: TGTGCCAGCGGTGGGCTACTAGCGGGAGAGGACTACGAGCAGTACTTC.

The chain uses TRBV2 and TRBJ2-1; 7 bases match TRBD1. The V and J ends lost 4 bases and 9 bases, in that order; junction bases with no gene match: 12. From germline, CDR1 is SNHLY and CDR2 FYNNEI. The CDR3 contains 15 residues. Written as DNA, the CDR3 is TGTGCCAGCAGTGCTGGACAGGTGGCTCCTGGTGAGCAGTTCTTC. The encoded protein is CASSAGQVAPGEQFF.

This clonotype was detected only a few times. DNA of the CDR3: TGTGCCAGCAGTGGCACCCATCCAAACAATGAGCAGTTCTTC. Protein product: CASSGTHPNNEQFF. This chain uses TRBV25-1 with TRBJ2-5; D not certain. The better agreement between TRBJ2-1 and the DNA end casts doubt on the J call. The CDR3 loop spans 14 amino acids. Germline CDR1 MGHDK, CDR2 SYGVNS.

This clonotype was picked up a small number of times. J is TRBJ2-7 and V is TRBV7-2; 9 nucleotides line up with TRBD1. The CDR3 spans 14 residues. J lost 7 bases, V lost 1 base, and 5 bases had no gene match. Germline loops: CDR1 SGHTA, CDR2 FQGNSA. The CDR3 loop is CASSLVGQGFEQYF. DNA for the CDR3: TGTGCCAGCAGCTTAGTAGGACAGGGGTTTGAGCAGTACTTC.

The chain employs TRBV7-8 and TRBJ2-3; 7 bases match TRBD2. Germline CDR1 reads SGHVS; CDR2 reads FQNEAQ. Trimming took 1 base from V and 7 from J; bases not matched to a gene: 8. This CDR3 is 15 amino acids long. For the CDR3, the DNA is TGTGCCAGCAGCTTAGGGGCGGGAGACTTGAATACGCAGTATTTT. Amino acids: CASSLGAGDLNTQYF. Full variable domain (rest looked up from reference TRBV7-8 and TRBJ2-3): GAGVSQSPRYKVAKRGQDVALRCDPISGHVSLFWYQQALGQGPEFLTYFQNEAQLDKSGLPSDRFFAERPEGSVSTLKIQRTQQEDSAVYLCASSLGAGDLNTQYFGPGTRLTVL.

This clonotype has a handful of counts. The genes are TRBV20-1 and TRBJ2-1; 8 nucleotides align to TRBD2. Per germline, CDR1 DFQATT and CDR2 SNEGSKA (reference sequence). V shed 6 bases and J 0 bases; nucleotides not matched to a gene: 4. This CDR3 region has 14 residues. CDR3 nucleotides: TGCAGTGCACCTCTAGCGGGCTCCTACAATGAGCAGTTCTTC. Its protein product is CSAPLAGSYNEQFF.

This clonotype was counted a few times. At one end the junction does not follow the germline gene, possibly because of a read error. The V call is TRBV7-8, the J call TRBJ1-1, with unresolved D. CDR1 is SGHVS, CDR2 FQNEAQ, per germline. This CDR3 is 13 amino acids long. CDR3 amino acids: CAGSLAVSTEAFF. The DNA of the CDR3 is TGTGCCGGCAGCTTAGCGGTATCCACTGAAGCTTTCTTT.

This rearrangement joins TRBV28 to TRBJ2-1; 9 bases are a match to TRBD2. CDR3 length: 15 residues. The germline gives CDR1 MDHEN, CDR2 SYDVKM. Unmatched junction bases numbered 3, after V lost 1 base and J lost 5 bases. CDR3 residues: CASSLSSGVHNEQFF. CDR3 DNA: TGTGCCAGCAGTTTATCTAGCGGGGTTCACAATGAGCAGTTCTTC.

V gene TRBV7-9 combines with J gene TRBJ2-3; possibly TRBD2 for D (7 bases). CDR1 and CDR2 (germline): SEHNR, FQNEAQ (reference sequence). The CDR3 contains 15 residues. V was pared by 5 bases and J by 1 base, with 13 bases between. The CDR3 DNA reads TGTGCCAGCAGCCCACGGGGGGCAGGCACAGATACGCAGTATTTT. This gives the protein CASSPRGAGTDTQYF. Together with reference TRBV7-9 and TRBJ2-3, the CDR3 gives the full variable domain: DTGVSQNPRHKITKRGQNVTFRCDPISEHNRLYWYRQTLGQGPEFLTYFQNEAQLEKSRLLSDRFSAERPKGSFSTLEIQRTEQGDSAMYLCASSPRGAGTDTQYFGPGTRLTVL.

The chain recombines TRBV9 with TRBJ2-5, with 9 bases lining up with TRBD1. The DNA end is more similar to TRBJ2-7, so the J call may be wrong. Germline lookup yields CDR1 SGDLS and CDR2 YYNGEE. There are 15 residues in the CDR3. The CDR3 reads CASSVAGTGRYEQYF. The CDR3 nucleotides are TGTGCCAGCAGCGTAGCGGGGACAGGGAGATACGAGCAGTACTTC.

This clonotype was counted between two and nine times. The chain links TRBV6-1 to TRBJ2-5, with 11 positions matching TRBD2. The DNA end is a closer match to TRBJ2-1, so the J assignment may be wrong. The CDR3 covers 16 residues. Germline V gene data show CDR1 as MNHNS and CDR2 as SASEGT. The CDR3 coding sequence is TGTGCCAGCAGTCTGACGGGGGCTAGCGGGAGGAATGAGCAGTTCTTC. Residues: CASSLTGASGRNEQFF.

J is TRBJ2-7 and V is TRBV27; 7 bases are shared with TRBD1. Germline CDR1 and CDR2: MNHEY and SMNVEV (reference sequence). V dropped 6 bases and J dropped 2; count of bases not matched to a gene: 13. The length of the CDR3 is 16 residues. The CDR3 spells CASSTRWDRRTYEQYF. The CDR3 region has the DNA TGTGCCAGCAGCACCAGATGGGACAGAAGAACCTACGAGCAGTACTTC.

The rearrangement joins TRBV7-6 to TRBJ2-5; a possible D gene is TRBD1 (5 bases). With the DNA end fitting TRBJ2-1 better, the J assignment may be wrong. Germline V gene lookup returns CDR1 SGHVS and CDR2 FNYEAQ. The CDR3 spans 16 residues. CDR3 nucleotide sequence: TGTGCCAGCAGCCAGAGAGTTCCAGGGATGGGCAATGAGCAGTTCTTC. This codes for CASSQRVPGMGNEQFF.

This chain uses TRBV6-6 with TRBJ2-6; a weak D match, TRBD2 (6 bases). V lost 6 bases and J lost 2, with 11 bases in between. Germline CDR1 is MNHNY and CDR2 is SVGAGI (reference sequence). This CDR3 comprises 15 residues. CDR3 residues: CASRTGGAGANVLTF. The CDR3 region has the DNA TGTGCCAGCAGAACCGGCGGGGCTGGGGCCAACGTCCTGACTTTC.

This rearrangement joins TRBV5-1 to TRBJ2-3, with TRBD2 matching 7 bases. V dropped 4 bases and J dropped 4; count of bases not matched to a gene: 9. This CDR3 spans 15 amino acids. Germline V lookup: CDR1 SGHRS, CDR2 YFSETQ. The CDR3: CASSQEAGDPDTQYF. The CDR3 DNA reads TGCGCCAGCAGCCAGGAGGCGGGAGATCCAGATACGCAGTATTTT.

V and J are TRBV28 and TRBJ2-7; TRBD1 or TRBD2 may be the D gene (5 bases each). The CDR3 length is 17 residues. V was pared by 7 bases and J by 3 bases, with 25 bases between. Germline V lookup: CDR1 MDHEN, CDR2 SYDVKM. Here the CDR3 reads CASNPPDRDGSLYEQYF. As DNA, the CDR3 is TGTGCCAGCAACCCTCCTGACCGGGACGGTAGCCTCTACGAGCAGTACTTC.

The table lists this clonotype with a few counts. V usage is TRBV7-3 and J usage is TRBJ1-1, with D uncertain. V lost 2 bases and J 5 bases, leaving 18 bases between the germline ends. The CDR3 length is 16 residues. Germline V gene sequence: CDR1 SGHTA, CDR2 FQGTGA. The CDR3 here is CASSLEMRSAGTEAFF. DNA for the CDR3: TGTGCCAGCAGCTTAGAAATGAGGTCAGCGGGGACTGAAGCTTTCTTT.